This TCR beta chain appears in the sequencing data of a study of naive and memory T cell subsets. Overall study results and limits: Clonotypes here are unpaired alpha or beta chain sequences.

An equimolar mix of two oligonucleotides served as the beta constant-region primer for TRBC1 and TRBC2. TCRdb reanalysed the UMI-ligation and nested PCR reads using MiXCR and keeps one entry per CDR3 protein. The data contain 140,000 to 150,000 distinct CDR3 sequences, 15% to 20% of them seen just once; the ten biggest clones take up roughly 0.14%. Germline loops: CDR1 SGHKS, CDR2 YYEKEE (reference sequence). V was trimmed by 0 bases and J by 2 bases, leaving 6 bases between them. This CDR3 region has 13 residues. Details on this clonotype: Its antigen is unknown.

Sequencing input: naive CD4+ T cells from blood. The chain carries TRBV5-5 and TRBJ2-7; D not certain. This TCR was sampled from a human donor in good health. The CDR3 loop reads CASSLGSAYEQYF. As DNA, the CDR3 is TGTGCCAGCAGCTTGGGTTCAGCCTACGAGCAGTACTTC.